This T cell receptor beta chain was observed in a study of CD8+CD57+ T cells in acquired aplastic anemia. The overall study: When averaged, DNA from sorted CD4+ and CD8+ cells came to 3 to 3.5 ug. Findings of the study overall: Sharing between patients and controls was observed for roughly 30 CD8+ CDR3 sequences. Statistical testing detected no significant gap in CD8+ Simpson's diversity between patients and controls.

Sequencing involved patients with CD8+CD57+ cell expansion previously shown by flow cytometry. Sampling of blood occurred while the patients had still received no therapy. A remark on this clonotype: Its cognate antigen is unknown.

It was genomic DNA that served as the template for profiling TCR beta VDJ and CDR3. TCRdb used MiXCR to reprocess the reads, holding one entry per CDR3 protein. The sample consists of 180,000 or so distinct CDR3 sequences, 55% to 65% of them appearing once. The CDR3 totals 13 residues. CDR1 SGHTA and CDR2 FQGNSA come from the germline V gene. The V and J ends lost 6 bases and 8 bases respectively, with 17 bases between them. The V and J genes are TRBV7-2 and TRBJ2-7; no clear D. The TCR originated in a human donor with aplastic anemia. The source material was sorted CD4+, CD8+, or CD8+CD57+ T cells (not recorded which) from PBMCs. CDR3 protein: CASSLTAWVKQYF. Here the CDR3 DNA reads TGTGCCAGCAGTTTAACAGCGTGGGTCAAGCAGTACTTC.